This TCR beta chain was profiled in a study of vaccination and CD4 T cells after COVID-19. Overall study: For post-vaccine samples, collection took place a median about 65 days after dose two, ranging from 14 to 241. Cultures designated as controls were supplied with a CEFX pool, an HIV-1 Nef pool, or no peptide.

Sequenced with the Oncomine TCR Beta short-read assay was DNA taken from cultured CD4+ T cells. MiXCR was run by TCRdb on the PCR reads, yielding one entry per CDR3 protein. The sample lists about 21,000 distinct CDR3 sequences, roughly 47% occurring once. In this sample, this clonotype turned up a few times. The antigen remains undetermined. This CDR3 has 16 amino acids. Germline lookup yields CDR1 DFQATT and CDR2 SNEGSKA (reference sequence). V was clipped by 0 bases and J by 3 bases, with 12 bases between them. Treatment given: roughly 10-day PBMC culture with coronavirus spike peptide pools or control peptides (ViraFEST assay). Under the ViraFEST approach, antigen-specific T cells were expanded with peptide pools and TCRs subsequently sequenced. PBMCs were cultured at some 2 million per well with roughly 9 IU/ml IL-2 and 9.5 to 10 ug/ml peptide pools.

Sequencing used CD4+ T cells from blood, cultured in vitro. The J gene is TRBJ1-6, the V gene TRBV20-1; D gene ambiguous. This TCR derives from a human donor who had recovered from COVID-19. CDR3 nucleotides: TGCAGTGCTAGAGAGAGCAGGTCGAACTATAATTCACCCCTCCACTTT. It yields the protein CSARESRSNYNSPLHF.